This T cell receptor (beta chain) was sequenced in a study of CD4 T cells in relation to SARS-CoV-2 and coronaviruses. Assay: immunoSEQ multiplex PCR; the TCRdb copy retains only in-frame clones and omits some. The repertoire includes tens of thousands of clones, approximately 76% of them detected once, and roughly 12% sits in the top ten. Unexposed donor CD4+ T cells date from 2011-2018, before the COVID-19 pandemic. The cells were cultured for about 10 days before CD4+ T cells were isolated. Note on this clone: Its antigen is currently unknown.

The CDR3 is 11 amino acids. V dropped 2 bases and J dropped 7 bases, with 2 bases sitting between them. The germline CDR1 and CDR2 sequences are SNHLY and FYNNEI. Sequencing used CD4+ T cells from PBMCs, cultured in vitro. J is TRBJ1-4 and V is TRBV2; D is uncertain. This TCR derives from a human donor in good health. CDR3 residues: CASSESEKLFF. Written as DNA, the CDR3 is TGTGCCAGCAGTGAAAGTGAAAAACTGTTTTTT.